A selection of T cell receptor beta chains follows, all from one sample in a study of blood T cell repertoires in COVID-19. Profiled with immunoSEQ multiplex PCR; TCRdb holds only in-frame clones, not every one. Of about 150,000 clones detected, about 89% appear once; the ten largest clones hold under 0.6%. Sequenced input: peripheral blood. The source of these receptors is a man aged 50 to 59 with acute or convalescent COVID-19. The CDR3 runs from the conserved cysteine through the conserved F or W. D genes are given only for firm matches. A row's size may be missing; if present it is once, few, many or a size class.

TRBJ2-1 | . | . | TRBV27 | TGTGCCAGCAGTTTAAAGGAGCGGGCTAATTCCTACAATGAGCAGTTCTTC | CASSLKERANSYNEQFF
TRBJ2-2 | . | . | TRBV6-5 | TGTGCCAGCACCGGGACTCCGAACACCGGGGAGCTGTTTTTT | CASTGTPNTGELFF
TRBJ1-2 | . | . | TRBV28 | TGTGCCAGCAGTTCACCCCCTGGCGGCAGAGCTTCTAACTATGGCTACACCTTC | CASSSPPGGRASNYGYTF
TRBJ2-5 | few | . | TRBV12-3/TRBV12-4 | TGTGCCAGCAGTTTTGGCCTGACCCAGTACTTC | CASSFGLTQYF
TRBJ1-1 | . | . | TRBV12-3/TRBV12-4 | TGTGCCAGCAGTTCCCCCCGTACTGAAGCTTTCTTT | CASSSPRTEAFF
TRBJ1-3 | . | . | TRBV10-3 | TGTGCCATCAGTGAGTCGATGACAGCTGGAAACACCATATATTTT | CAISESMTAGNTIYF
TRBJ2-3 | . | . | TRBV19 | TGTGCCAGTAGTATACCTAGCTCGGGCACAGATACGCAGTATTTT | CASSIPSSGTDTQYF
TRBJ2-1 | . | TRBD2 | TRBV13 | TGTGCCAGCAGCTTAGGGATAGCGGGGGGCTTTAGCTCCTACAATGAGCAGTTCTTC | CASSLGIAGGFSSYNEQFF
TRBJ2-2 | . | TRBD2 | TRBV28 | TGTGCCAGCAGTGACCTAGCGGGAGGGTACACCGGGGAGCTGTTTTTT | CASSDLAGGYTGELFF
TRBJ1-5 | . | . | TRBV19 | TGTGCCAGTAATCCCCGGGGAGGAGGGGACAATCAGCCCCAGCATTTT | CASNPRGGGDNQPQHF
TRBJ2-1 | . | TRBD1 | TRBV2 | TGTGCCAGCAGTGTGACAGGGGGTAATGGCTACAATGAGCAGTTCTTC | CASSVTGGNGYNEQFF
TRBJ2-2 | . | TRBD2 | TRBV18 | TGTGCCAGCTCAAGACTAGCGGTCACGAACACCGGGGAGCTGTTTTTT | CASSRLAVTNTGELFF
TRBJ1-2 | . | . | TRBV28 | TGTGCCAGCAGTTTATCCACAGGGACTAACTATGGCTACACCTTC | CASSLSTGTNYGYTF
TRBJ2-1 | . | . | TRBV3-1/TRBV3-2 | TGTGCCAGCAGCCAAGATGTTCGGTACAATGAGCAGTTCTTC | CASSQDVRYNEQFF
TRBJ1-1 | . | . | TRBV19 | TGTGCCAGTAGTATTTTCGCCGGGAACACTGAAGCTTTCTTT | CASSIFAGNTEAFF
TRBJ2-3 | . | TRBD2 | TRBV6-6 | TGTGCCAGCAGCAGGAGCGGGGTAGGAACAGATACGCAGTATTTT | CASSRSGVGTDTQYF
TRBJ2-1 | . | TRBD1 | TRBV19 | TGTGCCAGTAGACCTTGGGGCAGGGGGAATTACAATGAGCAGTTCTTC | CASRPWGRGNYNEQFF
TRBJ2-2 | . | TRBD2 | TRBV24-1 | TGTGCCTCCCGGGATAGCGGGAGGGGTAACACCGGGGAGCTGTTTTTT | CASRDSGRGNTGELFF
TRBJ1-4 | . | . | TRBV5-5 | TGTGCCAGCAGCTTAGGGGCAGGGGAAAAACTGTTTTTT | CASSLGAGEKLFF